The rows below give T cell receptor beta chains drawn from one sample of a study of blood T cells in healthy people across ages. TCRdb reanalysed the 5' RACE reads using MiXCR and keeps one entry per CDR3 protein. The sample yields some 1.1 million distinct CDR3 sequences, 30% to 40% seen once. The sample comprised blood. The receptors were sampled from a man younger than 35 in good health. CDR3s include the opening cysteine and the closing phenylalanine or tryptophan. The D gene is left open where the match is weak. Not all rows give a size; the values are once, few, many and, for expanded clones, a class.

TRBJ1-5,.,TRBV6-6,few,TGTGCCAGCAGCCGGACAAGTGGCAATCAGCCCCAGCATTTT,CASSRTSGNQPQHF
TRBJ2-3,TRBD1,TRBV7-2,.,TGTGCCAGCAGCTTATCTCCGCGGGACAGGGTTACAGATACGCAGTATTTT,CASSLSPRDRVTDTQYF
TRBJ2-3,TRBD2,TRBV10-3,once,TGTGCCATCAGTCACGGACGGGGGGCAGATACGCAGTATTTT,CAISHGRGADTQYF
TRBJ2-5,.,TRBV6-5,.,TGTGCCAGCAGCATAAGGAGGGTAGAGACCCAGTACTTC,CASSIRRVETQYF
TRBJ2-3,.,TRBV12-3/TRBV12-4,.,TGTACCAGCAGATTGGACAAGGGCACAGATACGCAGTATTTT,CTSRLDKGTDTQYF
TRBJ2-2,.,TRBV7-9,once,TGTGCCAGCAGCTTCAGGGGTGAAACCGGGGAGCTGTTTTTT,CASSFRGETGELFF
TRBJ2-2,TRBD2,TRBV20-1,many,TGCAGTGCTAGATCGGAACTAGCGGGGGGGGAGCTGTTTTTT,CSARSELAGGELFF
TRBJ1-1,.,TRBV7-2,many,TGTGCCAGCAGCTTAGCGTGGGGGAACACTGAAGCTTTCTTT,CASSLAWGNTEAFF
TRBJ2-1,.,TRBV20-1,.,TGCAGTGCGGAGGGACGGCGGACCAATTCCTACAATGAGCAGTTCTTC,CSAEGRRTNSYNEQFF
TRBJ2-7,TRBD2,TRBV27,.,TGTGCCAGCAGTAGTAGCGGGGGGGAGACCTACGAGCAGTACTTC,CASSSSGGETYEQYF
TRBJ2-7,TRBD1,TRBV6-4,.,TGTGCCAGCAGTGACTCAGGCAGGGGGCGAAGAGGCTACAATGAGCAGTACTTC,CASSDSGRGRRGYNEQYF
TRBJ2-1,TRBD2,TRBV5-1,.,TGCGCCAGCAGCTTGGCCTTCGCGGGGGATTACAATGAGCAGTTCTTC,CASSLAFAGDYNEQFF
TRBJ2-7,.,TRBV27,.,TGTGCCAGCAGACCAGAGCGACAGGTTAAGAGCGAGCAGTACTTC,CASRPERQVKSEQYF
TRBJ2-7,.,TRBV20-1,.,TGCAGTGCTAGCGGGCAAACCGAGCAGTACTTC,CSASGQTEQYF
TRBJ2-1,.,TRBV6-2/TRBV6-3,once,TGTGCCAGCAGGGGGGTCTACATGAGTGAGCAGTTCTTC,CASRGVYMSEQFF
TRBJ2-1,TRBD1,TRBV6-6,.,TGTGCCAGCAGTTACTCAACAGGGGGTACCTACAATGAGCAGTTCTTC,CASSYSTGGTYNEQFF
TRBJ1-2,TRBD1,TRBV14,few,TGTGCCAGCAGCCAAAGATTTGCGGGACAGGGGGCGCTTGGCTACACCTTC,CASSQRFAGQGALGYTF
TRBJ2-6,.,TRBV9,few,TGTGCCAGCAGTCCGTCCGGCTCTGGGGCCAACGTCCTGACTTTC,CASSPSGSGANVLTF
TRBJ2-7,TRBD1,TRBV7-9,.,TGTGCCAGCAGCTTAAGACAGGGGCTAACCTACGAGCAGTACTTC,CASSLRQGLTYEQYF
TRBJ2-5,.,TRBV7-7,.,TGTGCCACCTTCGGCCCAGGGTTCGAGACCCAGTACTTC,CATFGPGFETQYF
TRBJ1-2,TRBD1,TRBV6-1,.,TGTGCCAGCAGTGAGCGGACAGGGTTTGGCTACACCTTC,CASSERTGFGYTF
TRBJ1-1,.,TRBV11-3,few,TGTGCCAGCAGTTCCCAAGGGGTTACTGAAGCTTTCTTT,CASSSQGVTEAFF
TRBJ2-1,.,TRBV20-1,few,TGCAGTGCTAGAGTGGGAGCCCCCAATGAGCAGTTCTTC,CSARVGAPNEQFF
TRBJ1-2,.,TRBV6-4,.,TGTGCCAGCAGTGATGGGAACAGTAACTACTATGGCTACACCTTC,CASSDGNSNYYGYTF
TRBJ2-3,TRBD1,TRBV7-2,few,TGTGCCAGCAGCTCTCCCGGGACAGCCCTCCACACAGATACGCAGTATTTT,CASSSPGTALHTDTQYF
TRBJ2-5,TRBD2,TRBV5-5,few,TGTGCCAGCCTGGGGAGGGTTAGTCTACAAGAGACCCAGTACTTC,CASLGRVSLQETQYF
TRBJ2-7,TRBD1,TRBV28,.,TGTGCCAGCAGTTTCTCTCGGACTGTGCAGGGGGCATACGAGCAGTACTTC,CASSFSRTVQGAYEQYF
TRBJ1-1,.,TRBV6-1,.,TGTGCCAGCAGTGAAGCGCCGGGGGGTACTGAAGCTTTCTTT,CASSEAPGGTEAFF
TRBJ2-4,TRBD1,TRBV7-3,.,TGTGCCAGCAGCCCTGGGACAGGAAACATTCAGTACTTC,CASSPGTGNIQYF
TRBJ2-3,.,TRBV9,many,TGTGCCAGCAGTGCCTCCGGCACAGATACGCAGTATTTT,CASSASGTDTQYF
TRBJ1-6,.,TRBV2,.,TGTGCCAGCAGTGACCAGGGTATCTCACCCCTCCACTTT,CASSDQGISPLHF
TRBJ2-7,TRBD1,TRBV5-1,.,TGCGCCAGCAGCAGAGAAATTACAGGGGTAAACGAGCAGTACTTC,CASSREITGVNEQYF
TRBJ2-7,.,TRBV15,.,TGTGCCACCAGCAGAGATTTAGGGGGGGCCTACAATGAGCAGTACTTC,CATSRDLGGAYNEQYF
TRBJ1-5,.,TRBV12-3/TRBV12-4,few,TGTGCCAGCAGTACTACAGTCGGACAGACCGGTCAGCCCCAGCATTTT,CASSTTVGQTGQPQHF
TRBJ2-7,.,TRBV6-6,.,TGTGCTAGCAGTTACTCAGGGGTCGTCGAGCAGTACTTC,CASSYSGVVEQYF
TRBJ2-5,.,TRBV20-1,.,TGCAGTGCTAGACCCGAGGGTGGAGAGACCCAGTACTTC,CSARPEGGETQYF
TRBJ2-3,TRBD2,TRBV2,few,TGTGCCAGCAGTGGACTAGCGGGGGCCCTCACAGATACGCAGTATTTT,CASSGLAGALTDTQYF